This entry is about one T cell receptor beta chain. What it binds is unknown. The data originate from a study of T cells in Graves' hyperthyroidism and ophthalmopathy. About the study: It was at initial diagnosis, before any treatment, that peripheral blood was collected.

Clinical symptoms, serum thyroxine and TRAb, thyroid ultrasound and orbital computed tomography were used for the diagnoses. It was RNA transcripts that yielded the amplified TCR beta CDR3 regions. The primer set for the first-round RT-PCR of the TCR CDR3 was HTBI. MiXCR, applied by TCRdb to the multiplex PCR reads, yields one record per CDR3 protein. This sample yields more than 350,000 distinct CDR3 sequences, of which 13% to 15% are seen a single time; roughly a fifth belongs to the top ten. Trimming took 5 bases from V and 9 from J; bases not matched to a gene: 13. The CDR3 loop spans 15 amino acids. Whole-study results and caveats: Within blood appeared most thyroid clonotypes that had expanded above 0.001.

This sequence joins TRBV12-3 or TRBV12-4 and TRBJ2-7; TRBD1 agrees at 10 bases. Sequenced input: blood. The receptor was isolated from a woman in her sixties with Graves' ophthalmopathy. CDR3 protein: CASSPPGQGSHGQYF. Here the CDR3 DNA reads TGTGCCAGCAGTCCGCCGGGACAGGGGTCCCACGGGCAGTACTTC.